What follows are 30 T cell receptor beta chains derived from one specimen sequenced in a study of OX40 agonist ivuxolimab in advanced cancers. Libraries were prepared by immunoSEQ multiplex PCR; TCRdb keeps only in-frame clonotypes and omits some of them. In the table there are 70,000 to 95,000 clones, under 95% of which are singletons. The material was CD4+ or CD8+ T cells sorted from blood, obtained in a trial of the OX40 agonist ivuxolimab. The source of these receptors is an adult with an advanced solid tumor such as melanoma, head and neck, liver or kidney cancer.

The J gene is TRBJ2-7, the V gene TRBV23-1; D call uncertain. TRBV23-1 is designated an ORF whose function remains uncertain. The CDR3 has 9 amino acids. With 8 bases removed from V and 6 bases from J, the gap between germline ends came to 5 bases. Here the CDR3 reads CASSSEQYF. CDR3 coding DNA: TGCGCCAGCTCTTCCGAGCAGTACTTC.

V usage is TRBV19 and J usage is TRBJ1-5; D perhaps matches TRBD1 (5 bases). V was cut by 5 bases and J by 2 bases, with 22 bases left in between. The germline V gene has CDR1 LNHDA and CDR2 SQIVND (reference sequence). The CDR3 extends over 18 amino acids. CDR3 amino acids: CASSPWGVGPAGNQPQHF. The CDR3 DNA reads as TGTGCCAGTAGTCCTTGGGGGGTTGGCCCCGCGGGCAATCAGCCCCAGCATTTT.

The CDR3 DNA follows: TGTGCCTCCACAGGGGTTTGGGGAGATACGCAGTATTTT. Amino acid sequence: CASTGVWGDTQYF. The rearrangement joins TRBV30 to TRBJ2-3, with 7 bases aligning to TRBD1. V lost 7 bases to trimming and J lost 5 bases; unmatched junction nucleotides: 9. CDR3 length: 13 residues. Germline CDR1 is GTSNPN and CDR2 is SVGIG (reference sequence).

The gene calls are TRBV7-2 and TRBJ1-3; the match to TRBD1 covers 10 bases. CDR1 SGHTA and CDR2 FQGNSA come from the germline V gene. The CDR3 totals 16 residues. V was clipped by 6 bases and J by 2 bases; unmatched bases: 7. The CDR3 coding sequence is TGTGCCAGCAGGGCTACGACAGGGGGCCCTGGAAACACCATATATTTT. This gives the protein CASRATTGGPGNTIYF. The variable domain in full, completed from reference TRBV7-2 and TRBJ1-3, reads GAGVSQSPSNKVTEKGKDVELRCDPISGHTALYWYRQSLGQGLEFLIYFQGNSAPDKSGLPSDRFSAERTGGSVSTLTIQRTQQEDSAVYLCASRATTGGPGNTIYFGEGSWLTVV.

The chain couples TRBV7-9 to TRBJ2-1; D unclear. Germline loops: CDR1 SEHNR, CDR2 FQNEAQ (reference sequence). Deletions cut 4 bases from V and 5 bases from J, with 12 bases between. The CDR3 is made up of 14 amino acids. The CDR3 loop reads CASSSWTPNNEQFF. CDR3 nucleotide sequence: TGTGCCAGCAGCTCGTGGACCCCAAACAATGAGCAGTTCTTC.

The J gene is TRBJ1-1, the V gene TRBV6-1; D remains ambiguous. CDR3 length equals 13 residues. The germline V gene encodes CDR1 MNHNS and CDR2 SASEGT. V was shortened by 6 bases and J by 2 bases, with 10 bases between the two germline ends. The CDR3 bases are TGTGCCAGCAGCCGACGGGTAAACACTGAAGCTTTCTTT. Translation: CASSRRVNTEAFF.

The CDR3 region has the DNA TGTGCCAGCAGCTTGTCTGGTCTAGCGGGTGAGACCCAGTACTTC. Its translation is CASSLSGLAGETQYF. The V call is TRBV5-6, the J call TRBJ2-5; 8 nucleotides agree with TRBD2. V shed 1 base and J 5 bases; nucleotides not matched to a gene: 7. The CDR3 covers 15 residues. The germline V gene has CDR1 SGHDT and CDR2 YYEEEE.

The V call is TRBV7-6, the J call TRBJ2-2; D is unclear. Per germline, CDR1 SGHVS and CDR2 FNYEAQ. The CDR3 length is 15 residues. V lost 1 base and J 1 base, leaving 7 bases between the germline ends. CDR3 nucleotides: TGTGCCAGCAGCTTAGGGACGGGGAACACCGGGGAGCTGTTTTTT. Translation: CASSLGTGNTGELFF.

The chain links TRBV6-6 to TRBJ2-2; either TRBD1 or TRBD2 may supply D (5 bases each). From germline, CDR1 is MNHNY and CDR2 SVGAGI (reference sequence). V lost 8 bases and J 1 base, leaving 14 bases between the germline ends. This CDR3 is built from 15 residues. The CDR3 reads CASGGGQGNTGELFF. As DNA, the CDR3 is TGTGCCAGCGGGGGTGGCCAGGGGAACACCGGGGAGCTGTTTTTT.

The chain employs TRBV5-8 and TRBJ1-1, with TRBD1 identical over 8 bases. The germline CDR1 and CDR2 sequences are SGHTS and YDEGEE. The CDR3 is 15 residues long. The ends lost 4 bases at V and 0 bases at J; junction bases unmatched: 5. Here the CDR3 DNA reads TGTGCCAGCAGCAAATTCAGGGGGCTGAACACTGAAGCTTTCTTT. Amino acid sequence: CASSKFRGLNTEAFF.

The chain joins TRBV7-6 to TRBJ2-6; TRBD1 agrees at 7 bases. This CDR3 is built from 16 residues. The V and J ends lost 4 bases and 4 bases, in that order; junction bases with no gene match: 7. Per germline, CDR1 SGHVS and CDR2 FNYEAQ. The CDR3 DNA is TGTGCCAGCAGCTCGTTGGGGACAGCCGGGGCCAACGTCCTGACTTTC. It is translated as CASSSLGTAGANVLTF. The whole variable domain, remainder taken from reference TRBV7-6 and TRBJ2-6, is GAGVSQSPRYKVTKRGQDVALRCDPISGHVSLYWYRQALGQGPEFLTYFNYEAQQDKSGLPNDRFSAERPEGSISTLTIQRTEQRDSAMYRCASSSLGTAGANVLTFGAGSRLTVL.

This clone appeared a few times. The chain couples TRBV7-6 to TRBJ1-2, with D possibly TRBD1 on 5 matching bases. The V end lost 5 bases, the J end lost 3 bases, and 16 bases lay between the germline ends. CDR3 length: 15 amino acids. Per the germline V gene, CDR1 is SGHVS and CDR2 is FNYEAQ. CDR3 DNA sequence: TGTGCCAGCAGCGCATATACCGGGACGTACTATGGCTACACCTTC. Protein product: CASSAYTGTYYGYTF.

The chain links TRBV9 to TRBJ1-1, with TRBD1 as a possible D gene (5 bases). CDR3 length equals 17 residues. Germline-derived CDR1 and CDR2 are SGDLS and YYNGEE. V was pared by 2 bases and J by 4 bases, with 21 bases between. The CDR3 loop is CASSVYGGMGEGTEAFF. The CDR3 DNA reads TGTGCCAGCAGCGTTTATGGGGGGATGGGAGAAGGCACTGAAGCTTTCTTT.

The CDR3 loop is CASSDGQTYGYTF. In nucleotides, the CDR3 is TGTGCCAGCAGTGATGGACAGACCTATGGCTACACCTTC. The V and J genes are TRBV27 and TRBJ1-2, with D tentatively TRBD1 (6 bases). Germline V gene sequence: CDR1 MNHEY, CDR2 SMNVEV (reference sequence). Trimming took 5 bases from V and 4 from J, leaving 11 bases between them. CDR3 length equals 13 residues.

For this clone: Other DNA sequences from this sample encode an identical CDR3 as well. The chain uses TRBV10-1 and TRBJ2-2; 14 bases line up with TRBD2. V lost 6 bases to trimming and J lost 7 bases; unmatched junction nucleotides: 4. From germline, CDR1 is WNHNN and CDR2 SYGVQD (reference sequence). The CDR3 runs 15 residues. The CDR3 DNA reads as TGCGCCAGCAGCCGACTAGCGGGAGGGCACGGGGAGCTGTTTTTT. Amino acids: CASSRLAGGHGELFF.

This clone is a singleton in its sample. CDR3 DNA: TGTGCCAGCAGCTTAGCCGGGACAGGGACTGAGACCCAGTACTTC. Its translation is CASSLAGTGTETQYF. This chain links TRBV11-3 with TRBJ2-5; 9 bases match TRBD1. Germline trimming cut 1 base from V and 5 bases from J; bases unmatched to any gene: 5. The CDR3 is made up of 15 amino acids. Germline V gives CDR1 SGHNT, CDR2 YENEEA.

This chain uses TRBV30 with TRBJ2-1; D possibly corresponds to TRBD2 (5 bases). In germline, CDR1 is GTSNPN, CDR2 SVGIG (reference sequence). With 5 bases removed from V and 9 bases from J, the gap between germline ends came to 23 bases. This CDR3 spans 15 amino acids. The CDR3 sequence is CAWSPGIHLLIEQFF. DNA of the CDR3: TGTGCCTGGTCACCCGGGATTCACCTATTAATTGAGCAGTTCTTC. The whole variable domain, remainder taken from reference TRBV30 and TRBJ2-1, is SQTIHQWPATLVQPVGSPLSLECTVEGTSNPNLYWYRQAAGRGLQLLFYSVGIGQISSEVPQNLSASRPQDRQFILSSKKLLLSDSGFYLCAWSPGIHLLIEQFFGPGTRLTVL.

The DNA of the CDR3 is TGTGCCAGCTCGGGCAGCGCGAACACCGGGGAGCTGTTTTTT. The encoded protein is CASSGSANTGELFF. The chain has TRBV18 and TRBJ2-2; the D is unclear. The V gene's germline CDR1 is KGHSH and CDR2 LQKENI. V was trimmed by 6 bases and J by 0 bases, leaving 8 bases between them. This CDR3 region has 14 residues.

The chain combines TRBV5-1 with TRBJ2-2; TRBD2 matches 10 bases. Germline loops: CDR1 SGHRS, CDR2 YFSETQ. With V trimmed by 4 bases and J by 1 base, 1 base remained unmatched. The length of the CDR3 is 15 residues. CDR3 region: CASSGTSENTGELFF. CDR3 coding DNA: TGCGCCAGCAGCGGGACTAGCGAGAACACCGGGGAGCTGTTTTTT. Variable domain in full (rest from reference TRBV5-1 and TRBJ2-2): KAGVTQTPRYLIKTRGQQVTLSCSPISGHRSVSWYQQTPGQGLQFLFEYFSETQRNKGNFPGRFSGRQFSNSRSEMNVSTLELGDSALYLCASSGTSENTGELFFGEGSRLTVL.

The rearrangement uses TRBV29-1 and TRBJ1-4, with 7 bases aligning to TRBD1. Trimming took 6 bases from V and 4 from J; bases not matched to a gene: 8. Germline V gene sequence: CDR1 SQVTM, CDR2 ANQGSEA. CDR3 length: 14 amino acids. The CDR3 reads CSVGKTGFNEKLFF. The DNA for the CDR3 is TGCAGCGTCGGCAAGACAGGGTTTAATGAAAAACTGTTTTTT.

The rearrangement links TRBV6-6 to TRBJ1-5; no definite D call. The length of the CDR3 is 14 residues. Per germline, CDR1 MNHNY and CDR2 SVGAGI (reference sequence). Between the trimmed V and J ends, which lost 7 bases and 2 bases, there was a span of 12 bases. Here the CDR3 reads CASTAKVGNQPQHF. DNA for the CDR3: TGTGCCAGCACGGCCAAGGTCGGCAATCAGCCCCAGCATTTT.

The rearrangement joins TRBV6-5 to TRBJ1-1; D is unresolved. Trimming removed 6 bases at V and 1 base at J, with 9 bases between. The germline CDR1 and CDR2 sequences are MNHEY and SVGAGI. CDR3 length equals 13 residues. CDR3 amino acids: CASSADGNTEAFF. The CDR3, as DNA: TGTGCCAGCAGCGCCGACGGGAACACTGAAGCTTTCTTT.

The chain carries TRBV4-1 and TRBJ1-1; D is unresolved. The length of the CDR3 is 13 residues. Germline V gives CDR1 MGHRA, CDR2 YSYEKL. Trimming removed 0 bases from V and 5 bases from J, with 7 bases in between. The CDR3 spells CASSQERSTEAFF. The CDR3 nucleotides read TGCGCCAGCAGCCAAGAACGAAGTACTGAAGCTTTCTTT.

The CDR3 DNA follows: TGTGCCAGCAGTTTACTAGGGGGGGCTGGCTACACCTTC. Translation: CASSLLGGAGYTF. This chain links TRBV27 with TRBJ1-2, with a possible D match to TRBD1 (6 bases). Germline CDR1 reads MNHEY; CDR2 reads SMNVEV (reference sequence). This CDR3 is built from 13 residues. The V and J ends lost 2 bases and 7 bases respectively, with 11 bases between them.

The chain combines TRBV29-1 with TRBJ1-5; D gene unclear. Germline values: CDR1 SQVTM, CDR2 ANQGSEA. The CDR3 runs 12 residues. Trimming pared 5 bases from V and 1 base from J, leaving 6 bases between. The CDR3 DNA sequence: TGCAGCGTTATCGTGAGCAATCAGCCCCAGCATTTT. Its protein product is CSVIVSNQPQHF.

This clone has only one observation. CDR3 protein: CASSPAAGGPSNEQYF. The CDR3 coding sequence is TGTGCCAGCAGCCCGGCCGCGGGAGGGCCATCCAACGAGCAGTACTTC. The gene calls are TRBV7-9 and TRBJ2-7; the match to TRBD2 covers 9 bases. The CDR3 consists of 16 residues. After removal of 5 bases from V and 5 bases from J, the junction contained 13 bases not matched to a gene. The germline CDR1 and CDR2 sequences are SEHNR and FQNEAQ (reference sequence).

The CDR3 bases are TGCGCCAGCAGCTTGGAGGCTGGCGGGGGGGTAGCCGGGGAGCTGTTTTTT. Its protein is CASSLEAGGGVAGELFF. The chain employs TRBV5-1 and TRBJ2-2; 9 bases match TRBD2. With V trimmed by 0 bases and J by 6 bases, 9 bases remained unmatched. Germline V gives CDR1 SGHRS, CDR2 YFSETQ. This CDR3 has 17 amino acids. Looking up the rest from reference TRBV5-1 and TRBJ2-2 gives the full variable domain: KAGVTQTPRYLIKTRGQQVTLSCSPISGHRSVSWYQQTPGQGLQFLFEYFSETQRNKGNFPGRFSGRQFSNSRSEMNVSTLELGDSALYLCASSLEAGGGVAGELFFGEGSRLTVL.

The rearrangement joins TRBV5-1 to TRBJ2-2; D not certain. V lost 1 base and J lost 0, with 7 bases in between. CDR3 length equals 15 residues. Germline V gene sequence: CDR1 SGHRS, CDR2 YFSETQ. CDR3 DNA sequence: TGCGCCAGCAGCTTGCAGGATACGAACACCGGGGAGCTGTTTTTT. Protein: CASSLQDTNTGELFF.

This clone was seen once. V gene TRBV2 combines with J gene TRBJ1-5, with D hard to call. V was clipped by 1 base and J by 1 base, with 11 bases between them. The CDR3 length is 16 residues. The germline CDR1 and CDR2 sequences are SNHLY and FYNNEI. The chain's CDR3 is CASSEGGRRSNQPQHF. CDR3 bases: TGTGCCAGCAGTGAAGGCGGCAGGCGGAGCAATCAGCCCCAGCATTTT.

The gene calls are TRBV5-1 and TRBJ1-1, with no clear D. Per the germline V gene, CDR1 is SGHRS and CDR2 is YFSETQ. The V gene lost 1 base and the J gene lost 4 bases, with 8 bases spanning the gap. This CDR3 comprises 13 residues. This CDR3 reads CASSLTRATEAFF. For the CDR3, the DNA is TGCGCCAGCAGCTTGACGCGCGCCACTGAAGCTTTCTTT. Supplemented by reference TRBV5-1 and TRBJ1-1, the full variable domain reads KAGVTQTPRYLIKTRGQQVTLSCSPISGHRSVSWYQQTPGQGLQFLFEYFSETQRNKGNFPGRFSGRQFSNSRSEMNVSTLELGDSALYLCASSLTRATEAFFGQGTRLTVV.